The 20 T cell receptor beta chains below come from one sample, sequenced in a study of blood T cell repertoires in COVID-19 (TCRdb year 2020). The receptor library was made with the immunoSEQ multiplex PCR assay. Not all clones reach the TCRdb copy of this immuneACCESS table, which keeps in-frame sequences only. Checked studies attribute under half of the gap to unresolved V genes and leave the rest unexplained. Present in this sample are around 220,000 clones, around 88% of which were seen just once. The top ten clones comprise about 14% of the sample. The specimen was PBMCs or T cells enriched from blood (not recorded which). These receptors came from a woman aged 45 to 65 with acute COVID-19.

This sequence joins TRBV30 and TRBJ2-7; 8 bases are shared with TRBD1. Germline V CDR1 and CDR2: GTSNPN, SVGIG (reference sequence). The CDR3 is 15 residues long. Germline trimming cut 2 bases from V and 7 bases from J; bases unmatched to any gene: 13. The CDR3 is CAWSLQDRALREQYF. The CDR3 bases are TGTGCCTGGAGTCTTCAGGACAGGGCACTACGAGAGCAGTACTTC.

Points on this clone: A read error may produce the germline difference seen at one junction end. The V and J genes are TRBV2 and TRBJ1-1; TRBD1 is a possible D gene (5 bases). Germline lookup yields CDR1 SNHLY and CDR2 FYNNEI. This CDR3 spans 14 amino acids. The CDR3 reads CASSEGGRGTEAFF. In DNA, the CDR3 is TGTGCCAGCAGCGAAGGAGGGAGGGGCACTGAAGCTTTCTTT.

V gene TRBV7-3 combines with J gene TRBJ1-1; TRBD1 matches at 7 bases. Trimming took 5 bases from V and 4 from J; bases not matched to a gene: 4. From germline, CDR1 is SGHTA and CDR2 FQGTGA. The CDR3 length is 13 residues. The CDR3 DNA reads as TGTGCCAGCAGCAGAGACAGGGCCACTGAAGCTTTCTTT. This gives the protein CASSRDRATEAFF.

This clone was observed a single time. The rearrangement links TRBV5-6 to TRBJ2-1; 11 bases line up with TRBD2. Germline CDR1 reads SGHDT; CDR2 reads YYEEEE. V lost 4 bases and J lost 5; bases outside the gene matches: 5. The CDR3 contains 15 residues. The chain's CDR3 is CASSPGLAAHNEQFF. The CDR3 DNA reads TGTGCCAGCAGCCCGGGACTAGCGGCCCACAATGAGCAGTTCTTC.

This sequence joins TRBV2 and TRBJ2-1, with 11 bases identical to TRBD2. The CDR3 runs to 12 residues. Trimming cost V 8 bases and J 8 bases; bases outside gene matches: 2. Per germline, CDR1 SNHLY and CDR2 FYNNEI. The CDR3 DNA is TGTGCCAGCCTACTAGCGGGGGATGAGCAGTTCTTC. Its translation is CASLLAGDEQFF.

The CDR3 protein is CATSRMDRGRGNYGYTF. Here the CDR3 DNA reads TGTGCCACCAGCAGAATGGACAGGGGGCGCGGGAACTATGGCTACACCTTC. The chain is built from TRBV15 and TRBJ1-2, with 11 nucleotides matching TRBD1. This CDR3 has 17 amino acids. The germline CDR1 and CDR2 sequences are LNHNV and YYDKDF (reference sequence). With V trimmed by 2 bases and J by 2 bases, 7 bases remained unmatched.

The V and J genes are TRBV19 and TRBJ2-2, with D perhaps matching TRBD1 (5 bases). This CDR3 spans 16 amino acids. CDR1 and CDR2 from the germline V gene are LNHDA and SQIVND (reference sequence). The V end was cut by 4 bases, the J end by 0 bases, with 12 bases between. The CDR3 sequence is CASSTSQETNTGELFF. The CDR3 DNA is TGTGCCAGTAGTACCTCACAGGAGACGAACACCGGGGAGCTGTTTTTT.

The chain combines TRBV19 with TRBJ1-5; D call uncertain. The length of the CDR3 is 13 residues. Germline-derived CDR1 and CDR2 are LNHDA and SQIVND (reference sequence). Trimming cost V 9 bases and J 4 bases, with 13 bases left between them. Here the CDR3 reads CASARQRNQPQHF. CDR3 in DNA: TGTGCCAGCGCCCGGCAGCGTAATCAGCCCCAGCATTTT. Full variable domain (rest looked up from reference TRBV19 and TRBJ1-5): DGGITQSPKYLFRKEGQNVTLSCEQNLNHDAMYWYRQDPGQGLRLIYYSQIVNDFQKGDIAEGYSVSREKKESFPLTVTSAQKNPTAFYLCASARQRNQPQHFGDGTRLSIL.

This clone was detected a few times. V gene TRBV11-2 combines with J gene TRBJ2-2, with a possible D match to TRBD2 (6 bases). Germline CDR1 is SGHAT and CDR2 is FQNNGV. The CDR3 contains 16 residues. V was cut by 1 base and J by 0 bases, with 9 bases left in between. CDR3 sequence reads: CASSLVPGANTGELFF. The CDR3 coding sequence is TGTGCCAGCAGCTTAGTTCCGGGAGCGAACACCGGGGAGCTGTTTTTT.

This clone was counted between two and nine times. CDR3 bases: TGCGCCAGCAGCCAAGATTTCGCAGCGGGAAGCACAGATACGCAGTATTTT. The encoded protein is CASSQDFAAGSTDTQYF. The genes are TRBV4-1 and TRBJ2-3, with 7 bases fitting TRBD2. Per the germline V gene, CDR1 is MGHRA and CDR2 is YSYEKL. This CDR3 comprises 17 residues. V was pared by 0 bases and J by 0 bases, with 6 bases of the junction left unmatched.

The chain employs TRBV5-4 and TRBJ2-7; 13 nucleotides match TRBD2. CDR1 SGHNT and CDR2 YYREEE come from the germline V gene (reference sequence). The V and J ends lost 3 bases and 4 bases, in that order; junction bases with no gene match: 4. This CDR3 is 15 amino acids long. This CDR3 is CASSSLAGGVYEQYF. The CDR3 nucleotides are TGTGCCAGCAGCTCACTAGCGGGAGGGGTATACGAGCAGTACTTC. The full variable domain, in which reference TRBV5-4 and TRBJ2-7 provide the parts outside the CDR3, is ETGVTQSPTHLIKTRGQQVTLRCSSQSGHNTVSWYQQALGQGPQFIFQYYREEENGRGNFPPRFSGLQFPNYSSELNVNALELDDSALYLCASSSLAGGVYEQYFGPGTRLTVT.

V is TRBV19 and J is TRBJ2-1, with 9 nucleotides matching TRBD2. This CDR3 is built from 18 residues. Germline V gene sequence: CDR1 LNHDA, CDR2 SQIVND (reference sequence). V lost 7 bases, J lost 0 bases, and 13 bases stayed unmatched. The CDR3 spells CASNPRWASGVSYNEQFF. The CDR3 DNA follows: TGTGCCAGTAACCCCCGGTGGGCTAGCGGGGTCTCCTACAATGAGCAGTTCTTC.

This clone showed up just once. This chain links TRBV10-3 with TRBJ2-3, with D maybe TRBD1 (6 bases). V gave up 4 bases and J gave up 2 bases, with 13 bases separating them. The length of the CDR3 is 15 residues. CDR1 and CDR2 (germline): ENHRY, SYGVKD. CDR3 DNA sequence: TGTGCCATCAGTGGCAGGGACATATCCACAGATACGCAGTATTTT. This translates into CAISGRDISTDTQYF.

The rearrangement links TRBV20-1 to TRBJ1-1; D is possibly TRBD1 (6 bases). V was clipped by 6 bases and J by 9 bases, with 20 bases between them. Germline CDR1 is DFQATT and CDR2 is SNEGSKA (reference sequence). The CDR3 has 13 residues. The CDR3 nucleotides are TGCAGTGCAAGTAAGACAGGCCCGGCGCAAGCTTTCTTT. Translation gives CSASKTGPAQAFF.

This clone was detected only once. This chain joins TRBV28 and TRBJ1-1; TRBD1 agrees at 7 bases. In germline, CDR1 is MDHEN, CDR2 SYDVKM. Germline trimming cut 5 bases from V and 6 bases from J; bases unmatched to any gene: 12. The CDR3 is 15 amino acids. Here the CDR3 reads CASSVSRGMSSEAFF. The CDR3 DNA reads TGTGCCAGCAGTGTAAGCAGGGGGATGAGCTCTGAAGCTTTCTTT.

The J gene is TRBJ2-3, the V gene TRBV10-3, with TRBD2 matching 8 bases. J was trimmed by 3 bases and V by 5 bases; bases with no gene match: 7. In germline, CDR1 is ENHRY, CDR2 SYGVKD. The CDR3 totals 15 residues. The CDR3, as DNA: TGTGCCATCAGTCGAGCGGGAGTAGAGACAGATACGCAGTATTTT. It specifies CAISRAGVETDTQYF.

The CDR3: CAPKRGRVHTEAFF. For the CDR3, the DNA is TGTGCCCCCAAAAGGGGCAGGGTGCACACTGAAGCTTTCTTT. This rearrangement joins TRBV9 to TRBJ1-1, with a tentative D call TRBD1 (5 bases). CDR1 and CDR2 from the germline V gene are SGDLS and YYNGEE. The CDR3 consists of 14 residues. Trimming pared 10 bases from V and 3 bases from J, leaving 19 bases between.

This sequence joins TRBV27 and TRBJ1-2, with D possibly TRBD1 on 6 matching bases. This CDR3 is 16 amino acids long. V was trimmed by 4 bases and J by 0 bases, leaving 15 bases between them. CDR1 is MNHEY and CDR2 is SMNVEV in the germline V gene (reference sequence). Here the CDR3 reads CASSSRQGRANYGYTF. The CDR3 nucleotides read TGTGCCAGCAGTTCCCGGCAGGGGAGAGCTAACTATGGCTACACCTTC.

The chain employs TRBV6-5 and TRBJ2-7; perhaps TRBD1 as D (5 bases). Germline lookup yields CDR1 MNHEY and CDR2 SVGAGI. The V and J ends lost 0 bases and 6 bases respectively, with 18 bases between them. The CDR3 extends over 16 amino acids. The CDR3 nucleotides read TGTGCCAGCAGTTACTCGCCTAGGGGAAGGGCCCTCGAGCAGTACTTC. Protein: CASSYSPRGRALEQYF.

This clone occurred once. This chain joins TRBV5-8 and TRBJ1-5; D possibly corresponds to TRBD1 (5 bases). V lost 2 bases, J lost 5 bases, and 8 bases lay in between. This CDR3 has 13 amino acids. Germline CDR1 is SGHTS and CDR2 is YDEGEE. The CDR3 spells CASSFPGYQPQHF. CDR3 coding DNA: TGTGCCAGCAGCTTCCCAGGGTATCAGCCCCAGCATTTT.